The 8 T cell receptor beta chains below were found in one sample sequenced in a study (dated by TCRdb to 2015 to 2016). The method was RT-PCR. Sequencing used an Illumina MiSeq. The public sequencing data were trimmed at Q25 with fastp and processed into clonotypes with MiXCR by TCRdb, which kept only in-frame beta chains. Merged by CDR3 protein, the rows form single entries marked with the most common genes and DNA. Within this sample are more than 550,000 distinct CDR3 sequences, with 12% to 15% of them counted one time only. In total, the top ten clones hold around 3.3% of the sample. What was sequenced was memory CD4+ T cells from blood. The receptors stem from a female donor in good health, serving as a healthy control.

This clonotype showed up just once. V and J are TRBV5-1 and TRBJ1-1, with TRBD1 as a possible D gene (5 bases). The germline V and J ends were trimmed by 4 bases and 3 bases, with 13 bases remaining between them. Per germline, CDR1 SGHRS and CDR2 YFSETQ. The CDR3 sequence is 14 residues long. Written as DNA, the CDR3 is TGCGCCAGCAGCATCAATCGGGGGGACACTGAAGCTTTCTTT. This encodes CASSINRGDTEAFF.

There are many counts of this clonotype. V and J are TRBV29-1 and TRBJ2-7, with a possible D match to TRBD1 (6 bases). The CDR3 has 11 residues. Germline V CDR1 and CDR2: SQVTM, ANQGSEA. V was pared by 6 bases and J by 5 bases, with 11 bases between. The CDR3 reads CSVAAGDEQYF. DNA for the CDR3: TGCAGCGTCGCAGCAGGGGACGAGCAGTACTTC.

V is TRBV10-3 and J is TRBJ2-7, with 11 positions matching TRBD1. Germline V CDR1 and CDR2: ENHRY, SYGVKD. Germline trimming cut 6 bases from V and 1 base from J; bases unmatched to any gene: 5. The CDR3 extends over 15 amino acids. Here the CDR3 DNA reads TGTGCCATCAGCTACGGACAGGGGGCTTCCTACGAGCAGTACTTC. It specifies CAISYGQGASYEQYF.

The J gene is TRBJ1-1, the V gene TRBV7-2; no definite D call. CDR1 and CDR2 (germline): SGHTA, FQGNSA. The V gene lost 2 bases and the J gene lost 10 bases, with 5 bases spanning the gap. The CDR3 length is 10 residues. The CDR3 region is CASSLPGAFF. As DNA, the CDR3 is TGTGCCAGCAGCTTACCCGGAGCTTTCTTT.

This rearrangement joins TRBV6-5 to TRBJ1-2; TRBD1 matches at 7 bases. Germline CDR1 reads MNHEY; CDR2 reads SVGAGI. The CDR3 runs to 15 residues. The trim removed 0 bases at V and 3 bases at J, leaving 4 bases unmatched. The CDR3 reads CASSYSWDSYYGYTF. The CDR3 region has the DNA TGTGCCAGCAGTTACTCCTGGGACAGCTACTATGGCTACACCTTC.

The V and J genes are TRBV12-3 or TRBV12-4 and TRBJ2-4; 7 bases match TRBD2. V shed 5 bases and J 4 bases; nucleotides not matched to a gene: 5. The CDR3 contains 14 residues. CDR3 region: CASSGEGGKNIQYF. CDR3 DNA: TGTGCCAGCAGTGGGGAGGGAGGAAAAAACATTCAGTACTTC.

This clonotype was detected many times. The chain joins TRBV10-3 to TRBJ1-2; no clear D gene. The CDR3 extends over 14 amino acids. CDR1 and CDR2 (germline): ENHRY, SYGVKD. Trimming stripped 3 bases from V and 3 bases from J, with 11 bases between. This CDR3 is CAISEQSQYYGYTF. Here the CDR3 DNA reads TGTGCCATCAGTGAACAGTCCCAATACTATGGCTACACCTTC.

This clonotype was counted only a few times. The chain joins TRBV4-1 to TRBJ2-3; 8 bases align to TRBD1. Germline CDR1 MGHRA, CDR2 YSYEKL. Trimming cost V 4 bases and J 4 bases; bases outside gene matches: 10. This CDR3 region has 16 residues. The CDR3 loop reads CASSLGYRGNSDTQYF. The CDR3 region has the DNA TGCGCCAGCAGCCTGGGCTACAGGGGGAACTCAGATACGCAGTATTTT.